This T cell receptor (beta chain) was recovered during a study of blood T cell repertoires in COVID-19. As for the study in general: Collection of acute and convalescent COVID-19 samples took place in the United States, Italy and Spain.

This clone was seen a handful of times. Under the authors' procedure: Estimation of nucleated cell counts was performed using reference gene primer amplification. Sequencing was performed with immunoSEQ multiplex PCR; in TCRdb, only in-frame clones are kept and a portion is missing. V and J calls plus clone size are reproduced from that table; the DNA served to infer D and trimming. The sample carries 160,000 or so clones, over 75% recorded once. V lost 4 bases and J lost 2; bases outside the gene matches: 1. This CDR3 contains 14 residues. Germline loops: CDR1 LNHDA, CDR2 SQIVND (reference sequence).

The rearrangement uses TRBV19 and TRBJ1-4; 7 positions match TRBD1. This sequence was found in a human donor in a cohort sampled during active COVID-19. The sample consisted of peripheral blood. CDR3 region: CASSTTGTNEKLFF. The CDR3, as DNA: TGTGCCAGTAGTACGACAGGGACTAATGAAAAACTGTTTTTT.